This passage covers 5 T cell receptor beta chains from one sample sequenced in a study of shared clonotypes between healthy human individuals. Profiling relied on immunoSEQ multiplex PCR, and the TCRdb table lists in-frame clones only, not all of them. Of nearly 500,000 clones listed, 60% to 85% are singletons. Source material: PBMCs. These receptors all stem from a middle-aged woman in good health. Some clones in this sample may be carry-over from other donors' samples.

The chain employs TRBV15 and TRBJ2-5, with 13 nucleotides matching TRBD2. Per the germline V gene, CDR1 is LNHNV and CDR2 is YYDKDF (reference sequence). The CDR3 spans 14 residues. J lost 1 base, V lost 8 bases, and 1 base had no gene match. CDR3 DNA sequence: TGTGCCACCGGGACTAGCGGGGCCCAAGAGACCCAGTACTTC. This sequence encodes CATGTSGAQETQYF.

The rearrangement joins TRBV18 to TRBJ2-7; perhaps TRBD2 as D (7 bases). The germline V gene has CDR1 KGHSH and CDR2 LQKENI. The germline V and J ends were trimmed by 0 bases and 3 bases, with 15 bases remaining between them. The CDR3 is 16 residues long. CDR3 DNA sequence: TGTGCCAGCTCACCACCGGCCAAGGGGGGGAACTACGAGCAGTACTTC. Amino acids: CASSPPAKGGNYEQYF.

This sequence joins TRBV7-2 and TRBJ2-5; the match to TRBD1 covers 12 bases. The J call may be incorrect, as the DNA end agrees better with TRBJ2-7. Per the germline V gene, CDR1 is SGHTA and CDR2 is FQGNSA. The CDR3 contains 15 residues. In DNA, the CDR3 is TGTGCCAGCAGGCAGCCGGGACAGGGGGCGTCCGAGCAGTACTTC. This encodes CASRQPGQGASEQYF.

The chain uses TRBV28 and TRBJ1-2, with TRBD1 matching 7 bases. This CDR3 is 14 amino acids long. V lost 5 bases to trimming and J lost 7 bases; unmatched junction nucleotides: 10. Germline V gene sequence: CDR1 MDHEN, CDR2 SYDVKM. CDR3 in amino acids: CASSPTGVHRGYTF. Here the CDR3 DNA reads TGTGCCAGCAGTCCCACAGGGGTTCATCGTGGCTACACCTTC.

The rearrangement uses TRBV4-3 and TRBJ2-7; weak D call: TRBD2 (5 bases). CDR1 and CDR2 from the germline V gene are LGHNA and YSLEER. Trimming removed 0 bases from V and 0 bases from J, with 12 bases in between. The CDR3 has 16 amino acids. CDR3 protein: CASSQDQASFSYEQYF. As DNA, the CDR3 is TGCGCCAGCAGCCAAGATCAGGCTAGCTTCTCCTACGAGCAGTACTTC.